This passage covers 7 T cell receptor beta chains from one sample sequenced in a study of molecular identifiers for immune sequencing clone quantification. TCRdb re-analysed the PCR reads in MiXCR, keeping a single row per CDR3 protein. Of 100,000 or so distinct CDR3 sequences listed, roughly 38% are singletons. Sequenced sample: naive CD8+ T cells from blood, with Jurkat cell RNA spiked in. The subset here: FACS-sorted CD8+CD4-CCR7+CD45RA+ naive T cells. Every receptor here comes from a human donor in good health. Some libraries in this study had Jurkat cell RNA spiked in.

This clonotype occurred many times. V gene TRBV28 combines with J gene TRBJ2-3, with TRBD2 matching over 8 bases. The J segment lost 10 bases and the V segment lost 4 bases, leaving 19 bases of the junction unmatched. The germline V gene has CDR1 MDHEN and CDR2 SYDVKM. This CDR3 is built from 17 residues. CDR3 sequence: CASSSPGVSGGPEAQYF. As DNA, the CDR3 is TGTGCCAGCAGTTCCCCGGGGGTAAGCGGGGGCCCAGAGGCGCAGTATTTT.

Points on this clonotype: This may be a read error, as it is one base from a much larger clone. As the CDR3 is not closed by the conserved phenylalanine or tryptophan, this likely results from a read error. The genes are TRBV5-3 and TRBJ2-5; TRBD1 might be the D (6 bases). TRBV5-3 is designated an ORF whose function remains uncertain. The CDR3 sequence is 12 residues long. The V gene lost 8 bases and the J gene lost 3 bases, with 11 bases spanning the gap. CDR3 bases: TGTGCCAGCAGCGGACAGAAAGAGACCCAGTACATC. Protein: CASSGQKETQYI.

This clonotype was counted only a few times. The chain recombines TRBV19 with TRBJ2-1, with D perhaps matching TRBD1 (6 bases). The germline V and J ends were trimmed by 3 bases and 7 bases, with 16 bases remaining between them. Looked up from germline, CDR1 is LNHDA and CDR2 is SQIVND (reference sequence). This CDR3 contains 15 residues. The CDR3 here is CASSISEQGWNEQFF. CDR3 sequence (DNA): TGTGCCAGTAGTATCTCTGAACAGGGTTGGAATGAGCAGTTCTTC.

This clonotype was seen a few times. This chain uses TRBV28 with TRBJ2-5, with D possibly TRBD1 on 5 matching bases. Trimming cost V 5 bases and J 0 bases, with 16 bases left between them. This CDR3 region has 16 residues. Germline CDR1 is MDHEN and CDR2 is SYDVKM. The CDR3 DNA reads TGTGCCAGCAGTCCCAGACAGTCTATGTACCAAGAGACCCAGTACTTC. It translates to CASSPRQSMYQETQYF.

The V and J genes are TRBV29-1 and TRBJ2-3, with TRBD1 matching 10 bases. Germline V gene data show CDR1 as SQVTM and CDR2 as ANQGSEA. V lost 4 bases to trimming and J lost 1 base; unmatched junction nucleotides: 23. This CDR3 region has 21 residues. The chain's CDR3 is CSVAGADVPRDRGSGTDTQYF. In DNA, the CDR3 is TGCAGCGTTGCGGGGGCCGATGTTCCCCGGGACAGGGGATCGGGCACAGATACGCAGTATTTT.

This clonotype came up many times. This chain uses TRBV7-8 with TRBJ1-5; D is undetermined. The CDR3 spans 16 residues. V dropped 1 base and J dropped 2 bases, with 12 bases sitting between them. Germline CDR1 reads SGHVS; CDR2 reads FQNEAQ. The CDR3 is CASSLDTLVGNQPQHF. The CDR3 DNA reads TGTGCCAGCAGCTTAGACACACTAGTTGGCAATCAGCCCCAGCATTTT.

This clonotype has more than one count but fewer than ten. The V gene is TRBV28, the J gene TRBJ2-6, with 7 bases identical to TRBD2. V lost 3 bases and J lost 2; bases outside the gene matches: 1. This CDR3 is 15 amino acids long. CDR1 is MDHEN, CDR2 SYDVKM, per germline. DNA of the CDR3: TGTGCCAGCAGTTTTGGGAGGGCTGGGGCCAACGTCCTGACTTTC. The encoded protein is CASSFGRAGANVLTF.